This TCR beta chain comes out of a study of blood T cells in healthy people across ages. This clonotype occurred a few times. A sample-barcoded 5' primer and a J-beta primer mix were used in a second PCR of roughly 7 to 12 cycles. Template switching added a 12-random-nucleotide identifier to every cDNA molecule. TCRdb used MiXCR to reprocess the 5' RACE reads, holding one entry per CDR3 protein. This table has roughly 800,000 distinct CDR3 sequences, 58% appearing once. The CDR3 totals 12 residues. The germline CDR1 and CDR2 sequences are SGHAT and FQNNGV. V was trimmed by 6 bases and J by 4 bases, leaving 8 bases between them.

The sequencing sample was made of blood. The receptor comes from a man aged 30 to 45 in good health. This chain connects TRBV11-2 to TRBJ2-3; no clear D. The CDR3 spells CASSHFSDTQYF. CDR3 DNA sequence: TGTGCCAGCAGTCATTTCTCAGATACGCAGTATTTT.